The rows below give T cell receptor beta chains drawn from one sample of a study of T cells expressing NK-cell markers. TCRdb re-analyzed the 5' RACE reads; it lists each CDR3 protein once, without DNA. This specimen shows about 380,000 distinct CDR3 sequences; the ten leading clones hold around 5%. Sequencing was done on a sample of blood T cells: a sorted CD56 or NKG2C T cell subset, CD4+ or CD8+ T cells, or bulk PBMC T cells (not recorded which). Every receptor here comes from a man aged 18-70 years in good health. Each CDR3 is given with its conserved first and last residue.

>TRBV7-3|TRBJ2-1
CASSLTIGGGVNEQFF
>TRBV3-1|TRBJ1-1
CASSQGLLGNTEAFF
>TRBV5-1|TRBJ1-1
CASSLQISMNTEAFF
>TRBV12-3/TRBV12-4|TRBJ2-3
CASSAQGLGTDTQYF
>TRBV9|TRBJ1-4
CASSVDGTRNEKLFF
>TRBV27|TRBJ1-1
CASSLIPTGFEAFF
>TRBV11-1|TRBJ2-3
CASTDDRARTDTQYF
>TRBV11-2|TRBJ2-1
CASIWAGGDEQFF
>TRBV6-6|TRBJ1-2
CASSYAGSNGYTF
>TRBV6-1|TRBJ1-3
CASSQDGGSGNTIYF
>TRBV5-1|TRBJ1-2
CASSPPGQGLGYTF
>TRBV20-1|TRBJ2-4
CSARSTLAKNIQYF
>TRBV7-3|TRBJ2-7
CASSPRTGGNEQYF
>TRBV4-2|TRBJ2-5
CASSRASGGLQETQYF
>TRBV20-1|TRBJ2-5
CSATTWTGQKETQYF
>TRBV5-8|TRBJ2-2
CASSLAEGAIGELFF
>TRBV6-1|TRBJ2-3
CASSPPWRSDTQYF
>TRBV6-2/TRBV6-3|TRBJ2-1
CASTSGGATRNEQFF
>TRBV28|TRBJ2-3
CASMTGGRTDTQYF
>TRBV21-1|TRBJ2-5
CASSKVSPGSTAETQYF
>TRBV5-1|TRBJ1-3
CASKKIGSGNTIYF
>TRBV12-3/TRBV12-4|TRBJ2-2
CASSGGARTGELFF
>TRBV12-3/TRBV12-4|TRBJ1-1
CASSRQWGATEAFF
>TRBV29-1|TRBJ1-4
CSVDPGQANEKLFF
>TRBV28|TRBJ2-7
CASSPLPREQYF
>TRBV3-1|TRBJ1-2
CASSTISRRTGNYGYTF
>TRBV11-2|TRBJ2-1
CASSHRDRVSNEQFF
>TRBV20-1|TRBJ2-5
CSARDGSSLRETQYF
>TRBV7-3|TRBJ1-5
CASSLTRGQPQHF
>TRBV15|TRBJ2-5
CATSRDRLYQETQYF
>TRBV30|TRBJ2-2
CAHQYTGGTGELFF
>TRBV6-1|TRBJ2-3
CASSDPGWAYTQYF
>TRBV6-5|TRBJ2-7
CASSYSIGYEQYF
>TRBV7-2|TRBJ2-3
CASSFRRGGHTDTQYF
>TRBV5-1|TRBJ2-7
CASSSDPSGDSYEQYF
>TRBV3-1|TRBJ2-2
CASSQELAADRELFF
>TRBV2|TRBJ2-5
CASSERGSGQQETQYF
>TRBV12-3/TRBV12-4|TRBJ2-7
CASSLGPAGTSYEQYF
>TRBV20-1|TRBJ2-2
CSASGASGGAPGELFF
>TRBV7-9|TRBJ2-5
CASSLGRRGLRETQYF
>TRBV5-1|TRBJ1-1
CASSLGGESGTEAFF
>TRBV20-1|TRBJ1-2
CSVTPPGIHYGYTF
>TRBV7-2|TRBJ2-2
CASSLGRFTGELFF